The clone carrying this T cell receptor (beta chain) has just one count. What it binds is not known. DNA and RNA were both co-extracted from 20-30 mg of bulk tissue that had not been sorted. Chronic HBV infection, untreated so far, was present in the patients. A constant-region primer primed TCR beta cDNA synthesis from 500 ng of total RNA. Three nested multiplex PCR rounds, a slightly modified ARM-PCR method, built the TCR beta libraries. TRBV1-TRBV30 forward primers paired with a C-beta reverse primer drove the first two PCR rounds, about 10 cycles each. From the multiplex PCR reads, TCRdb called clonotypes with MiXCR, one entry per CDR3 protein. The data contain about 19,000 distinct CDR3 sequences, roughly 80% of them singletons. The source of the sample is a study of tumor-infiltrating lymphocytes in primary liver carcinoma. Background on the study: Samples returned roughly 3.65 to 8 million productive TCRbeta reads each. Read depth did not differ significantly between tissue types. Study outcomes and limitations: Overlap between tumor regions exceeded overlap of tumor with adjacent tissue or blood.

The ends were cut back, 5 bases at V and 7 bases at J, with 15 bases in the middle. Germline assignment: CDR1 SGHAT and CDR2 FQNNGV. This CDR3 region has 14 residues. Specimen: liver tumor tissue from sampling region 4. The subset denotes: tumor region T4, right-lateral pole. The V gene is TRBV11-2, the J gene TRBJ2-1, with a weak D call TRBD1 (6 bases). The TCR was taken from a woman aged 25 to 39 with primary liver carcinoma and hepatitis B virus infection. CDR3 in amino acids: CASSLRGTWNEQFF. The CDR3 DNA is TGTGCCAGCAGCCTCAGGGGTACATGGAATGAGCAGTTCTTC.